Following are 19 T cell receptor beta chains from one sample sequenced in a study of T cell repertoires in cytomegalovirus infection. TCRdb processed the reads anew with MiXCR; each CDR3 protein has one entry. The sample contains 150,000 to 200,000 distinct CDR3 sequences, 15% to 20% of which appear only once. Sequencing was carried out using CD8+ T cells from PBMCs. Receptors originate from a human donor in good health (CMV status not recorded). Some clones in this sample may be carry-over from other donors' samples.

The V and J genes are TRBV28 and TRBJ2-5; D perhaps matches TRBD1 (5 bases). Germline-derived CDR1 and CDR2 are MDHEN and SYDVKM. The CDR3 has 14 amino acids. Trimming took 3 bases from V and 3 from J, leaving 11 bases between them. The CDR3 here is CASSFRTSKETQYF. Here the CDR3 DNA reads TGTGCCAGCAGTTTCAGGACATCCAAAGAGACCCAGTACTTC.

This sequence joins TRBV15 and TRBJ1-1; D is uncertain. Trimming removed 5 bases from V and 0 bases from J, with 10 bases in between. This CDR3 region has 14 residues. CDR1 and CDR2 from the germline V gene are LNHNV and YYDKDF (reference sequence). In DNA form, the CDR3 reads TGTGCCACCAGCCCGATGAACCTGAACACTGAAGCTTTCTTT. Its translation: CATSPMNLNTEAFF.

The chain uses TRBV7-4 and TRBJ2-7; D is unclear. The CDR3 length is 13 residues. V lost 1 base and J 0 bases, leaving 4 bases between the germline ends. Per the germline V gene, CDR1 is SGHVT and CDR2 is SQSDAQ. The CDR3: CASSLESSYEQYF. The CDR3 region has the DNA TGTGCCAGCAGCTTAGAGTCCTCCTACGAGCAGTACTTC.

This clonotype was detected a few times. V is TRBV5-1 and J is TRBJ2-7, with D unclear. Trimming took 0 bases from V and 7 from J, leaving 11 bases between them. The CDR3 is made up of 13 amino acids. Germline CDR1 reads SGHRS; CDR2 reads YFSETQ. Here the CDR3 reads CASSLGARREQYF. The CDR3 bases are TGCGCCAGCAGCTTGGGAGCCCGAAGGGAGCAGTACTTC.

V is TRBV12-3 or TRBV12-4 and J is TRBJ1-1; 9 bases are shared with TRBD1. The CDR3 consists of 14 residues. Trimming cost V 5 bases and J 1 base; bases outside gene matches: 2. CDR3 DNA sequence: TGTGCCAGCAGTCCGGGACAGGGGAACACTGAAGCTTTCTTT. This codes for CASSPGQGNTEAFF.

The chain carries TRBV25-1 and TRBJ1-2; D is undetermined. V lost 7 bases and J 4 bases, leaving 13 bases between the germline ends. CDR3 size: 13 residues. Germline CDR1 and CDR2: MGHDK and SYGVNS. The CDR3 DNA reads as TGTGCCAGCACGAGTGAAGGCTTCTATGGCTACACCTTC. Its translation is CASTSEGFYGYTF.

This clonotype was seen only a few times. Given a much more abundant clone one base away, this may be a read error. This chain connects TRBV6-5 to TRBJ2-3; D not resolved. Germline V gives CDR1 MNHEY, CDR2 SVGAGI. The CDR3 has 11 amino acids. The CDR3 is CTSSRSDTQYF. The CDR3 DNA is TGTACCAGCAGCCGATCAGATACGCAGTATTTT.

This clonotype has at least ten counts. The V gene is TRBV12-3 or TRBV12-4, the J gene TRBJ2-7; D is uncertain. The CDR3 has 12 amino acids. V was clipped by 6 bases and J by 1 base, with 7 bases between them. The CDR3 here is CASSPTSYEQYF. The CDR3 nucleotides read TGTGCCAGCAGCCCGACATCCTACGAGCAGTACTTC.

In its sample, this clonotype was seen a few times. J is TRBJ2-1 and V is TRBV20-1, with TRBD2 matching 8 bases. V was clipped by 3 bases and J by 0 bases; unmatched bases: 10. In germline, CDR1 is DFQATT, CDR2 SNEGSKA (reference sequence). This CDR3 has 17 residues. The CDR3 coding sequence is TGCAGTGCTAGCTCTAAGCGGGAGCGGGTCTCCTACAATGAGCAGTTCTTC. Its protein is CSASSKRERVSYNEQFF.

This clonotype came up a few times. V gene TRBV6-5 combines with J gene TRBJ2-7; D ambiguous. The V gene's germline CDR1 is MNHEY and CDR2 SVGAGI. The CDR3 length is 15 residues. Trimming removed 0 bases from V and 3 bases from J, with 12 bases in between. CDR3 sequence (DNA): TGTGCCAGCAGTTACTCGACATCTATCTACTACGAGCAGTACTTC. It specifies CASSYSTSIYYEQYF.

The V and J genes are TRBV7-2 and TRBJ1-2, with 9 bases identical to TRBD1. Losses at the gene ends were 5 bases for V and 7 bases for J; bases not matched to a gene: 8. CDR3 length: 14 residues. The V gene's germline CDR1 is SGHTA and CDR2 FQGNSA. The CDR3 DNA is TGTGCCAGCAGCGCCCAGGACAGGGGAGTTGGCTACACCTTC. It is translated as CASSAQDRGVGYTF.

The chain is built from TRBV12-3 or TRBV12-4 and TRBJ2-2; D not resolved. The ends were cut back, 3 bases at V and 5 bases at J, with 7 bases in the middle. The CDR3 is made up of 13 amino acids. The CDR3 region has the DNA TGTGCCAGCAGTTTGGTCAGAACCGGGGAGCTGTTTTTT. It encodes CASSLVRTGELFF.

This clonotype appeared a few times. The gene calls are TRBV7-6 and TRBJ2-7, with a tentative D call TRBD1 (5 bases). The CDR3 has 14 residues. Germline CDR1 SGHVS, CDR2 FNYEAQ. Deletions cut 4 bases from V and 2 bases from J, with 12 bases between. CDR3 in DNA: TGTGCCAGCAGCTCGACTGCCAGGGCCTACGAGCAGTACTTC. Protein: CASSSTARAYEQYF.

The CDR3 loop is CASKPGQGAITDTQYF. In DNA form, the CDR3 reads TGTGCCAGCAAGCCTGGACAGGGGGCAATCACAGATACGCAGTATTTT. This chain connects TRBV28 to TRBJ2-3, with 11 bases that match TRBD1. CDR1 and CDR2 from the germline V gene are MDHEN and SYDVKM. This CDR3 is 16 amino acids long. V lost 7 bases to trimming and J lost 2 bases; unmatched junction nucleotides: 8.

This clonotype came up many times. The chain recombines TRBV11-2 with TRBJ2-2, with D unclear. Trimming removed 8 bases at V and 5 bases at J, with 9 bases between. The V gene's germline CDR1 is SGHAT and CDR2 FQNNGV. This CDR3 region has 12 residues. The CDR3 DNA follows: TGTGCCAGCTCCATAGGAACCGGGGAGCTGTTTTTT. Its translation: CASSIGTGELFF.

This clonotype was seen more than once but under ten times. The V and J genes are TRBV20-1 and TRBJ1-2, with D possibly TRBD1 on 5 matching bases. Trimming removed 6 bases at V and 4 bases at J, with 18 bases between. Looked up from germline, CDR1 is DFQATT and CDR2 is SNEGSKA (reference sequence). The CDR3 sequence is 14 residues long. The CDR3 nucleotides are TGCAGTGCGGACCAGGGAAGGGTCCCCTATGGCTACACCTTC. Amino acids: CSADQGRVPYGYTF.

A few counts support this clonotype. The rearrangement links TRBV24-1 to TRBJ2-2, with D possibly TRBD2 on 5 matching bases. V shed 9 bases and J shed 4 bases, with 11 bases lying between them. This CDR3 spans 13 amino acids. Germline V gene lookup returns CDR1 KGHDR and CDR2 SFDVKD. CDR3 bases: TGTGCCACCGGCTTGGGAGTCACCGGGGAGCTGTTTTTT. Protein: CATGLGVTGELFF.

In its sample, this clonotype was seen a few times. The V call is TRBV29-1, the J call TRBJ2-7, with a weak D call TRBD1 (5 bases). CDR3 length: 13 residues. Per the germline V gene, CDR1 is SQVTM and CDR2 is ANQGSEA. V was pared by 6 bases and J by 4 bases, with 16 bases between. The CDR3: CSVVSIQGYEQYF. The CDR3 coding sequence is TGCAGCGTAGTCTCGATCCAGGGTTACGAGCAGTACTTC.

The chain is built from TRBV27 and TRBJ2-6; unclear D gene. V was cut by 5 bases and J by 0 bases, with 8 bases left in between. The CDR3 consists of 15 residues. Germline V lookup: CDR1 MNHEY, CDR2 SMNVEV (reference sequence). The CDR3 loop reads CASSVQVSGANVLTF. In DNA, the CDR3 is TGTGCCAGCAGTGTTCAGGTCTCTGGGGCCAACGTCCTGACTTTC.